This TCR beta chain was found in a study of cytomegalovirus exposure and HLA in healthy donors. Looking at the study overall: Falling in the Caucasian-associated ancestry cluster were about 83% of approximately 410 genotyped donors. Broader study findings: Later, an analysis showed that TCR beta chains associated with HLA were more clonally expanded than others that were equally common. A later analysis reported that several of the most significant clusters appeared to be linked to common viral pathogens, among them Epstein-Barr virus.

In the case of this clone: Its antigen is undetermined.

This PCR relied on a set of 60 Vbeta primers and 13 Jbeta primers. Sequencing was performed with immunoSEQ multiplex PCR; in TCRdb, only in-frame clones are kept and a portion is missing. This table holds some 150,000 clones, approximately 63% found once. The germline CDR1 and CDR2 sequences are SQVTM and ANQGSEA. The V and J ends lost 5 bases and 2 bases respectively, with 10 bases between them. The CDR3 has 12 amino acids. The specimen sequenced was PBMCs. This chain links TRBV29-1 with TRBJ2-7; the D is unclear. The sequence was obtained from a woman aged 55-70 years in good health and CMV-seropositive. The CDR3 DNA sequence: TGCAGCGTTCTAATACCACCCTACGAGCAGTACTTC. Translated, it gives CSVLIPPYEQYF.